Each of the 19 T cell receptor beta chains below was sequenced from the same sample in a study of blood T cell repertoires in COVID-19. Data came from immunoSEQ multiplex PCR; TCRdb stores just in-frame clones and leaves some out. The sample includes roughly 340,000 clones, 80% to 90% of them seen just once. Sequencing used peripheral blood. These receptors originate from a woman aged 45-60 years with COVID-19, enrolled during active disease.

The rearrangement joins TRBV23-1 to TRBJ1-1, with TRBD1 matching over 7 bases. TRBV23-1 is sorted into the ORF group, with uncertain function. V was clipped by 0 bases and J by 2 bases; unmatched bases: 6. The CDR3 has 16 amino acids. Written as DNA, the CDR3 is TGCGCCAGCAGTCAATCGTCAGACAGGGTCAACACTGAAGCTTTCTTT. Translating it yields CASSQSSDRVNTEAFF.

This sequence joins TRBV6-5 and TRBJ2-7; the D gene is possibly TRBD2 (6 bases). V was clipped by 0 bases and J by 5 bases, with 11 bases between them. CDR3 length: 14 residues. Germline CDR1 MNHEY, CDR2 SVGAGI. The DNA of the CDR3 is TGTGCCAGCAGTTACTCCGGGGCGGGAAACGAGCAGTACTTC. It encodes CASSYSGAGNEQYF.

CDR3 DNA sequence: TGTGCCAGCTCACCGCCCACAGGGGATTCCGCTGAAGCTTTCTTT. Its translation: CASSPPTGDSAEAFF. The rearrangement joins TRBV18 to TRBJ1-1; 7 positions agree with TRBD1. In germline, CDR1 is KGHSH, CDR2 LQKENI. V was clipped by 3 bases and J by 6 bases; unmatched bases: 10. CDR3 length: 15 residues.

The chain combines TRBV3-1 (or the pseudogene TRBV3-2) with TRBJ2-7, with 8 positions matching TRBD2. J was trimmed by 10 bases and V by 1 base; bases with no gene match: 6. CDR1 is LGHDT, CDR2 YNNKEL, per germline (reference sequence). The CDR3 sequence is 13 residues long. In DNA, the CDR3 is TGTGCCAGCAGCCAAGGGATCGGGACTAGTCAGTACTTC. Translation: CASSQGIGTSQYF.

The chain links TRBV5-6 to TRBJ1-1, with TRBD1 matching 8 bases. CDR1 is SGHDT and CDR2 is YYEEEE in the germline V gene. This CDR3 spans 18 amino acids. With 0 bases clipped from V and 0 bases from J, the junction kept 10 bases outside the gene matches. CDR3 bases: TGTGCCAGCAGCTTGGCCAGGGGGCAGCGAACTTTGAACACTGAAGCTTTCTTT. Encoded protein: CASSLARGQRTLNTEAFF.

V gene TRBV19 combines with J gene TRBJ2-3; 9 bases are a match to TRBD1. With V trimmed by 9 bases and J by 4 bases, 8 bases remained unmatched. The CDR3 has 14 amino acids. CDR1 is LNHDA and CDR2 is SQIVND in the germline V gene (reference sequence). The CDR3 sequence is CARRPTGGADTQYF. CDR3 coding DNA: TGTGCCAGGCGGCCAACAGGGGGCGCAGATACGCAGTATTTT.

The V gene is TRBV18, the J gene TRBJ2-3; 15 bases map to TRBD2. The V gene's germline CDR1 is KGHSH and CDR2 LQKENI. With 6 bases clipped from V and 2 bases from J, the junction kept 3 bases outside the gene matches. The CDR3 is 16 amino acids. CDR3 loop: CASSGLAGGVTDTQYF. The DNA for the CDR3 is TGTGCCAGCTCGGGACTAGCGGGAGGTGTCACAGATACGCAGTATTTT.

The chain links TRBV3-1 (or the pseudogene TRBV3-2) to TRBJ2-1; TRBD1 matches at 10 bases. The CDR3 is made up of 16 amino acids. V was pared by 2 bases and J by 9 bases, with 10 bases of the junction left unmatched. Germline assignment: CDR1 LGHDT and CDR2 YNNKEL (reference sequence). The CDR3 sequence is CASSQPGQGSHTEQFF. CDR3 DNA sequence: TGTGCCAGCAGCCAACCGGGACAGGGGTCCCACACTGAGCAGTTCTTC.

V usage is TRBV10-2 and J usage is TRBJ1-2; the match to TRBD1 covers 10 bases. Trimming took 5 bases from V and 4 from J; bases not matched to a gene: 10. The CDR3 sequence is 16 residues long. Germline V gives CDR1 WSHSY, CDR2 SAAADI. The chain's CDR3 is CASSQPGQGRSYGYTF. For the CDR3, the DNA is TGCGCCAGCAGTCAGCCGGGACAGGGGCGATCCTATGGCTACACCTTC.

This chain connects TRBV12-3 or TRBV12-4 to TRBJ2-3; D perhaps matches TRBD2 (5 bases). V lost 7 bases to trimming and J lost 2 bases, with 10 bases between them. This CDR3 region has 13 residues. This CDR3 reads CASIDGITDTQYF. CDR3 nucleotide sequence: TGTGCCAGCATCGACGGGATCACAGATACGCAGTATTTT.

The CDR3 DNA reads as TGTGCCACCAGTGATTTGGGGGGGAAAGGCGATACGCAGTATTTT. Protein product: CATSDLGGKGDTQYF. This chain links TRBV24-1 with TRBJ2-3; TRBD2 is a possible D gene (6 bases). Deletions cut 0 bases from V and 6 bases from J, with 12 bases between. CDR3 length: 15 residues. Per the germline V gene, CDR1 is KGHDR and CDR2 is SFDVKD.

This rearrangement joins TRBV27 to TRBJ2-1; D gene ambiguous. This CDR3 comprises 12 residues. CDR1 MNHEY and CDR2 SMNVEV come from the germline V gene (reference sequence). Between the trimmed V and J ends, which lost 2 bases and 5 bases, there was a span of 4 bases. The CDR3 nucleotides read TGTGCCAGCAGTTTACTAGACAATGAGCAGTTCTTC. It specifies CASSLLDNEQFF.

V usage is TRBV19 and J usage is TRBJ2-1; TRBD2 agrees at 10 bases. Losses at the gene ends were 4 bases for V and 3 bases for J; bases not matched to a gene: 0. This CDR3 comprises 14 residues. Per the germline V gene, CDR1 is LNHDA and CDR2 is SQIVND (reference sequence). CDR3 coding DNA: TGTGCCAGTAGTACTAGCGGGAGCTACAATGAGCAGTTCTTC. Translated: CASSTSGSYNEQFF. The full variable domain, rest sourced from reference TRBV19 and TRBJ2-1, is DGGITQSPKYLFRKEGQNVTLSCEQNLNHDAMYWYRQDPGQGLRLIYYSQIVNDFQKGDIAEGYSVSREKKESFPLTVTSAQKNPTAFYLCASSTSGSYNEQFFGPGTRLTVL.

The genes are TRBV4-1 and TRBJ1-1, with 8 bases that match TRBD1. The CDR3 runs 13 residues. With 7 bases clipped from V and 3 bases from J, the junction kept 4 bases outside the gene matches. Germline V gene data show CDR1 as MGHRA and CDR2 as YSYEKL. As DNA, the CDR3 is TGCGCCAGCAAAGGACAGGGAGACACTGAAGCTTTCTTT. Protein sequence: CASKGQGDTEAFF.

The chain is built from TRBV27 and TRBJ2-7, with D possibly matching TRBD1 (5 bases). From germline, CDR1 is MNHEY and CDR2 SMNVEV (reference sequence). V was clipped by 0 bases and J by 3 bases, with 9 bases between them. This CDR3 region has 14 residues. For the CDR3, the DNA is TGTGCCAGCAGTTTATCAACAGGCTTCTACGAGCAGTACTTC. This sequence encodes CASSLSTGFYEQYF.

This clone was recorded once. The rearrangement joins TRBV11-3 to TRBJ2-5; 10 bases align to TRBD1. With V trimmed by 2 bases and J by 4 bases, 4 bases remained unmatched. Per germline, CDR1 SGHNT and CDR2 YENEEA. This CDR3 has 15 amino acids. This chain's CDR3 is CASSLRTGGGETQYF. The CDR3 region has the DNA TGTGCCAGCAGCTTAAGGACAGGGGGGGGAGAGACCCAGTACTTC.

V is TRBV6-5 and J is TRBJ1-1, with TRBD1 matching 7 bases. Germline V gene data show CDR1 as MNHEY and CDR2 as SVGAGI. Unmatched junction bases numbered 11, after V lost 7 bases and J lost 6 bases. The CDR3 runs to 14 residues. The chain's CDR3 is CASIQTGKRPEAFF. The CDR3 DNA reads as TGTGCCAGCATCCAGACAGGGAAGAGACCTGAAGCTTTCTTT.

The chain joins TRBV5-4 to TRBJ1-1; TRBD1 matches at 7 bases. The CDR3 spans 15 residues. CDR1 and CDR2 (germline): SGHNT, YYREEE (reference sequence). V lost 3 bases and J lost 0; bases outside the gene matches: 5. CDR3 region: CASSWDRLMNTEAFF. The CDR3 DNA sequence: TGTGCCAGCAGCTGGGACAGATTGATGAACACTGAAGCTTTCTTT.

The chain recombines TRBV7-2 with TRBJ2-7; D ambiguous. V lost 5 bases and J lost 5, with 10 bases in between. Germline CDR1 SGHTA, CDR2 FQGNSA. The CDR3 sequence is 12 residues long. The chain's CDR3 is CASSPRRNEQYF. The CDR3 DNA is TGTGCCAGCAGCCCCCGCAGGAACGAGCAGTACTTC.